This record concerns one TCR beta chain sequence. The authors built TCR beta libraries using iRepertoire HTBI primers and Arm-PCR of CDR3 regions. Via MiXCR, TCRdb re-called the multiplex PCR reads, giving one row per CDR3 protein. The data contain more than 450,000 distinct CDR3 sequences, 9.5% to 15% of them singletons. Time point in this sample: newly diagnosed GD, antithyroid drugs for less than 3 months. RNA isolated from PBMCs was used to make the TCR library. The germline gives CDR1 SGHRS, CDR2 YFSETQ. The CDR3 loop spans 16 amino acids. The germline V and J ends were trimmed by 5 bases and 0 bases, with 12 bases remaining between them. This specimen comes from a study of regulatory T cells in long-lasting Graves disease. This same sample was also part of a study on T cells in Graves' hyperthyroidism and ophthalmopathy.

V gene TRBV5-1 combines with J gene TRBJ2-6; D assignment may be TRBD1 or TRBD2 (5 bases each). This TCR was recovered from a woman aged 25 to 39 with Graves disease. This sample comprised peripheral blood mononuclear cells (PBMCs), obtained at new diagnosis, from a patient treated with antithyroid drugs. The CDR3 DNA is TGCGCCAGCAGGGGGGTTTACAACTCTGGGGCCAACGTCCTGACTTTC. This encodes CASRGVYNSGANVLTF.